A selection of T cell receptor beta chains follows, all from one sample in a study of read filtering for tumor transcriptome and immune sequencing. One entry per CDR3 protein results from TCRdb running MiXCR on the reads. The sample lists fewer than 30,000 distinct CDR3 sequences, around an eighth occurring once. Sequenced material: a population of CD138-negative cells sorted from bone marrow. Receptors were obtained from a donor aged 40 or older with multiple myeloma. Both conserved end residues are part of each CDR3. D genes are given only for firm matches. Only some rows state a clone size, as once, few, many or a class for expanded clones.

TRBD2,TRBJ2-3,many,TRBV18,TGTGCCAGCTCACCACGGAGAAGCGGGAGAGCGACCACAGATACGCAGTATTTT,CASSPRRSGRATTDTQYF
.,TRBJ2-1,many,TRBV29-1,TGCAGCGTCCCCGCGGACGGAAATTCCTACAATGAGCAGTTCTTC,CSVPADGNSYNEQFF
.,TRBJ1-3,many,TRBV5-5,TGTGCCAGCAGCTTGGACGGCGGGGCGGCTGGAAACACCATATATTTT,CASSLDGGAAGNTIYF
.,TRBJ2-5,many,TRBV3-1,TGTGCCAGCAGCCAATTTAGGGATGAGACCCAGTACTTC,CASSQFRDETQYF
.,TRBJ1-2,many,TRBV7-8,TGTGCCAGCAGCTTGTGGCAGGGAGGAAGTGGCTACACCTTC,CASSLWQGGSGYTF
TRBD2,TRBJ2-1,many,TRBV6-6,TGTGCCAGCAGCCGGACTAGCGGGACGACTAAGAGCTCCTACAATGAGCAGTTCTTC,CASSRTSGTTKSSYNEQFF
TRBD1,TRBJ2-5,many,TRBV25-1,TGTGCCAGCATACAGGGGGCAGCGAAGACCCAGTACTTC,CASIQGAAKTQYF
.,TRBJ2-3,many,TRBV13,TGTGCCAGCAGCTTCCGAAATCCGGCGGCAGGCGGAGATACGCAGTATTTT,CASSFRNPAAGGDTQYF
.,TRBJ1-5,many,TRBV24-1,TGTGCCACCAGTGACCGTGAGTTCAATCAGCCCCAGCATTTT,CATSDREFNQPQHF
.,TRBJ1-1,many,TRBV5-4,TGTGCCAGCAGCTTTCGTTCCTGGAACACTGAAGCTTTCTTT,CASSFRSWNTEAFF
.,TRBJ2-5,few,TRBV5-4,TGTGCCAGCAGCCAGCCGCGGGGAGAGACCCAGTACTTC,CASSQPRGETQYF
.,TRBJ2-3,many,TRBV9,TGTGCCAGCAGCGAGGGTCAGAGCACAGATACGCAGTATTTT,CASSEGQSTDTQYF
.,TRBJ2-3,many,TRBV29-1,TGCAGCGTTGACGGGACGGCCCGCACAGATACGCAGTATTTT,CSVDGTARTDTQYF
.,TRBJ2-1,.,TRBV13,TGTGCCAGCAGCAGACCTAGCGTTTACAATGAGCAGTTCTTC,CASSRPSVYNEQFF
.,TRBJ1-1,many,TRBV11-2,TGTGCCAGCAGCTTAGTCACTGAAGCTTTCTTT,CASSLVTEAFF
.,TRBJ2-5,.,TRBV5-1,TGCGCCAGCAGCACCCGACCTAACGGGGAGACCCAGTACTTC,CASSTRPNGETQYF
.,TRBJ2-3,many,TRBV19,TGTGCCAGTAACGACGGGCCCGGAGATACGCAGTATTTT,CASNDGPGDTQYF
TRBD1,TRBJ1-5,many,TRBV11-2,TGTGCCAGCAGCTTAGGCAGGGGGGATAGCAATCAGCCCCAGCATTTT,CASSLGRGDSNQPQHF
TRBD1,TRBJ1-5,few,TRBV6-1,TGTGCCAGCAGCTCGGGACAGGGGTTAAGTCAGCCCCAGCATTTT,CASSSGQGLSQPQHF
TRBD2,TRBJ2-7,many,TRBV7-6,TGTGCCAGCAGCTTAGAGGCCGAGGGTAGCGGGAGTTCCACTTACGAGCAGTACTTC,CASSLEAEGSGSSTYEQYF
TRBD1,TRBJ1-2,many,TRBV5-1,TGCGCCAGCAGCGCGGGACAGGAGACCTCTAGCTACACCTTC,CASSAGQETSSYTF
.,TRBJ2-2,few,TRBV7-8,TGTGCCAGCACCCCCCGGGACTTTCCCACCGGGGAGCTGTTTTTT,CASTPRDFPTGELFF
TRBD2,TRBJ2-7,many,TRBV5-1,TGCGCCAGCAGCGGGGGGGTGGACGAGCAGTACTTC,CASSGGVDEQYF
.,TRBJ1-1,.,TRBV3-1,TGTGCCAGCAGCCGTGAAGAGGCGAACACTGAAGCTTTCTTT,CASSREEANTEAFF
.,TRBJ1-3,many,TRBV12-3/TRBV12-4,TGTGCCACCCAGTCGGGCCACTCTGGAAACACCATATATTTT,CATQSGHSGNTIYF
.,TRBJ2-7,many,TRBV10-3,TGTGCCATCAGTGAGTCGATTTTCCAGGGATCCTACGAGCAGTACTTC,CAISESIFQGSYEQYF
TRBD1,TRBJ2-3,many,TRBV9,TGTGCCAGCAGCGTTGGACAGGGGCTTGCAGATACGCAGTATTTT,CASSVGQGLADTQYF
.,TRBJ1-5,many,TRBV7-2,TGTGCCAGCAGCTTAGCGCTTTCTGGGTTTCAGCCCCAGCATTTT,CASSLALSGFQPQHF
TRBD2,TRBJ2-7,many,TRBV27,TGTGCCAGCACCCCCCTAGCGGGAGGAACTCAGTACGAGCAGTACTTC,CASTPLAGGTQYEQYF
TRBD1,TRBJ2-1,many,TRBV2,TGTGCCGGCAAGGAGACAGGGATTTACAATGAGCAGTTCTTC,CAGKETGIYNEQFF
.,TRBJ1-2,many,TRBV7-9,TGTGCCAGCAGCCGGACTTATGGCTACACCTTC,CASSRTYGYTF
.,TRBJ2-5,many,TRBV5-1,TGCGCCAGCAGCTTGGACCAAGAGACCCAGTACTTC,CASSLDQETQYF
.,TRBJ1-4,many,TRBV7-9,TGTGCCAGCAGCCGGACGAATCAGGGAAAACTGTTTTTT,CASSRTNQGKLFF
TRBD2,TRBJ2-1,many,TRBV7-8,TGTGCCAGCAGCTTAGGGTCTAGCGGGAGGGGAAGCAATGAGCAGTTCTTC,CASSLGSSGRGSNEQFF
.,TRBJ1-5,many,TRBV7-9,TGTGCCAGCAGCTTAGGTCCGGGGTTGCAGCCCCAGCATTTT,CASSLGPGLQPQHF
TRBD1,TRBJ1-1,few,TRBV5-1,TGCGCCAGCAGCTCGGGACAGGGGGGAAACACTGAAGCTTTCTTT,CASSSGQGGNTEAFF
.,TRBJ1-1,many,TRBV7-9,TGTGCCAGCAGCTTAGAGGGGGGGTACACTGAAGCTTTCTTT,CASSLEGGYTEAFF
.,TRBJ2-2,few,TRBV2,TGTGCCAGCAGTGTAAGGATCGGGGAGCTGTTTTTT,CASSVRIGELFF
.,TRBJ2-1,many,TRBV7-9,TGTGCCAGCAGCTTAGGATTGTACAATGAGCAGTTCTTC,CASSLGLYNEQFF
TRBD2,TRBJ2-7,many,TRBV6-5,TGTGCCAGCAGGGTGGCGGCTAGCGGGAGAATTTACGAGCAGTACTTC,CASRVAASGRIYEQYF
TRBD2,TRBJ2-5,.,TRBV2,TGTGCCAGCAGCCCACCCACTAGCGGGGTAGGGACCCAGTACTTC,CASSPPTSGVGTQYF
TRBD1,TRBJ1-2,few,TRBV12-5,TGTGCTAGTGGTTTGGGGGGACAGTCTTCTTATGGCTACGCCTTC,CASGLGGQSSYGYAF
.,TRBJ2-1,many,TRBV19,TGTGCCAGTAGTATAGGAGGCAGCACCTACAATGAGCAGTTCTTC,CASSIGGSTYNEQFF
.,TRBJ2-5,many,TRBV5-1,TGCGCCAGCAGCTTGGACAGCACTGAAGAGACCCAGTACTTC,CASSLDSTEETQYF
.,TRBJ2-7,few,TRBV11-2,TGTGCCAGCAGCTCGATGGCAGGGTTAGGCGAGCAGTACTTC,CASSSMAGLGEQYF
.,TRBJ2-5,many,TRBV3-1,TGTGCCAGCAGCCAAGATAGTGGAGAGACCCAGTACTTC,CASSQDSGETQYF
.,TRBJ1-1,many,TRBV11-2,TGTGCCAGCAGCATCACAGGTTTGGCTGAAGCTTTCTTT,CASSITGLAEAFF